This entry describes one T cell receptor beta chain. Antigen specificity is unknown. TCRdb's table, derived via immunoSEQ multiplex PCR, lists solely in-frame clones and lacks some. The data contain fewer than 10,000 clones, roughly 84% of them singletons. The data originate from a study of T cells after posttransplantation cyclophosphamide. Regarding the study as a whole: Later blood repertoires were often dominated by clones from the donor CD8+ memory compartment. Recipient CMV seropositivity and CMV reactivation strongly tracked TRB clonality. TRB overlap between skin or GI tissue T cells and blood was limited.

Germline-derived CDR1 and CDR2 are LGHNA and YNFKEQ. The length of the CDR3 is 14 residues. Trimming took 3 bases from V and 6 from J; bases not matched to a gene: 5. A marrow graft followed busulfan-fludarabine conditioning, with cyclophosphamide on days +3 and +4. Sequenced material: PBMCs, taken after allogeneic stem cell transplant with posttransplant cyclophosphamide. This sequence originates from a female patient aged 40-49 years who received an allogeneic stem cell transplant from an unrelated donor, was CMV-positive, and had no GVHD. Part of the T cell pool may stem from the graft donor. This chain joins TRBV4-2 and TRBJ1-2; 9 nucleotides align to TRBD1. In DNA form, the CDR3 reads TGTGCCAGCAGCCAGGGACAGGGCGGCGATGGCTACACCTTC. Protein sequence: CASSQGQGGDGYTF.